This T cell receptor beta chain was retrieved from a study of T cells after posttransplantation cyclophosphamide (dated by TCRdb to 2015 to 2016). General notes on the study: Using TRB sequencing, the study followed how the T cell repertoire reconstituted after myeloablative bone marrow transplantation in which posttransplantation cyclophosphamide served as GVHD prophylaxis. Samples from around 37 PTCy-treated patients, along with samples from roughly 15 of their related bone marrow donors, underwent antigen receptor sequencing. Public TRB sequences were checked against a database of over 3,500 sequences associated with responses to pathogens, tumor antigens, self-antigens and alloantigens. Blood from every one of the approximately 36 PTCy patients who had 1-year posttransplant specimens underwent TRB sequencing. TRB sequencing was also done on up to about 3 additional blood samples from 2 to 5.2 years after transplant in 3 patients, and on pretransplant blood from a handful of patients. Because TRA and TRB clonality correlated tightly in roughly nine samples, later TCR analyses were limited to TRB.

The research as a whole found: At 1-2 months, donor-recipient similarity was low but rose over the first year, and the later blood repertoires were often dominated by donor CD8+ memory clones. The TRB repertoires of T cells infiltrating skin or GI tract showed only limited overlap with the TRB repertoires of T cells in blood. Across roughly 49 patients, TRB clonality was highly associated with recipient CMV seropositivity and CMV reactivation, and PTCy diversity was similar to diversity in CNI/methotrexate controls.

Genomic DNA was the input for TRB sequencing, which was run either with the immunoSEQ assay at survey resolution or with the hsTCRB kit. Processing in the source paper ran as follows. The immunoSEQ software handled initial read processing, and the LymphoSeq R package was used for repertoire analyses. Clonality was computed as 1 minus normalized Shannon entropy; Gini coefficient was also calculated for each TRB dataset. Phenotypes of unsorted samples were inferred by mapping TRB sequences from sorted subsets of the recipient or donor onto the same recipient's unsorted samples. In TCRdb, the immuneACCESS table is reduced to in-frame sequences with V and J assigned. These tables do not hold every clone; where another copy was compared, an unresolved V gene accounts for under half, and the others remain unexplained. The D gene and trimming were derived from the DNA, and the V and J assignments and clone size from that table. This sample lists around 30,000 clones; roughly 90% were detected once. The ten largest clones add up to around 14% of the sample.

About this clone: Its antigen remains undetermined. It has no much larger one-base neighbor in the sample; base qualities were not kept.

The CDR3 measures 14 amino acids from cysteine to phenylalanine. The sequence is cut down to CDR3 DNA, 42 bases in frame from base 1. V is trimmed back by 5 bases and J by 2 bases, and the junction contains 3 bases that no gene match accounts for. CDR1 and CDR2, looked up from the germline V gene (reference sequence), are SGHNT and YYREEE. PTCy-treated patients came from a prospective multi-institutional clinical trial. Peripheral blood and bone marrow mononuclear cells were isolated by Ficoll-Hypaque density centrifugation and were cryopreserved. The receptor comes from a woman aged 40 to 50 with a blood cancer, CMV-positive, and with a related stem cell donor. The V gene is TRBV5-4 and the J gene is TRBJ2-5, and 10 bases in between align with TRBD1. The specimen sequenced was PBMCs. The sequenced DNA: TGTGCCAGCAGGCCGGGACAGGGGCAAGAGACCCAGTACTTC. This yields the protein CASRPGQGQETQYF.